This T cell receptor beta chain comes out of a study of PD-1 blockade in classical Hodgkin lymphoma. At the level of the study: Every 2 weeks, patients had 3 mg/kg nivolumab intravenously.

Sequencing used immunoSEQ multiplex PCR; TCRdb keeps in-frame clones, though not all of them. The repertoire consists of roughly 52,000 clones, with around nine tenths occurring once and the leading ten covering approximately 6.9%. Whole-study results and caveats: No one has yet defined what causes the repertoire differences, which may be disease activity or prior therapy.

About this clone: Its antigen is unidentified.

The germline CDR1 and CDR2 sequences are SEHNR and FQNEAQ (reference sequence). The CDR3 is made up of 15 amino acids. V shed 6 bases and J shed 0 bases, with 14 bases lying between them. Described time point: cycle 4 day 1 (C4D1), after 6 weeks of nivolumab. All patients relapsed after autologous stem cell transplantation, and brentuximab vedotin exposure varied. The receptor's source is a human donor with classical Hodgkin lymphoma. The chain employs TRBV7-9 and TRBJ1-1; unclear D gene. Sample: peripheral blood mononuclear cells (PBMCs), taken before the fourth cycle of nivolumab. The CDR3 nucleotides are TGTGCCAGCAGTCACCGCGTTGTACTGAACACTGAAGCTTTCTTT. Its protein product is CASSHRVVLNTEAFF.